The sequence of this T cell receptor (beta chain) was determined in a study of OX40 agonist ivuxolimab in advanced cancers. For the study at large: Head and neck, renal cell, melanoma or hepatocellular carcinoma were the cancers that dose-escalation patients had. Three dose-escalation patients had partial responses: one with hepatocellular carcinoma and two with cutaneous melanoma.

The CDR3 consists of 13 residues. In germline, CDR1 is GTSNPN, CDR2 SVGIG (reference sequence). With V trimmed by 4 bases and J by 5 bases, 5 bases remained unmatched. The method was immunoSEQ multiplex PCR; TCRdb's version includes in-frame clones alone and lacks a portion of them. This table holds roughly 60,000 clones, 85% to 90% found once. The TCR originated in an adult with an advanced solid tumor such as melanoma, head and neck, liver or kidney cancer. The chain joins TRBV30 to TRBJ1-2, with TRBD1 identical over 9 bases. Sequenced material: CD4+ or CD8+ T cells sorted from blood, taken in a trial of the OX40 agonist ivuxolimab. The CDR3 loop reads CAWNGQGSYGYTF. DNA of the CDR3: TGTGCCTGGAACGGACAGGGGTCGTATGGCTACACCTTC.